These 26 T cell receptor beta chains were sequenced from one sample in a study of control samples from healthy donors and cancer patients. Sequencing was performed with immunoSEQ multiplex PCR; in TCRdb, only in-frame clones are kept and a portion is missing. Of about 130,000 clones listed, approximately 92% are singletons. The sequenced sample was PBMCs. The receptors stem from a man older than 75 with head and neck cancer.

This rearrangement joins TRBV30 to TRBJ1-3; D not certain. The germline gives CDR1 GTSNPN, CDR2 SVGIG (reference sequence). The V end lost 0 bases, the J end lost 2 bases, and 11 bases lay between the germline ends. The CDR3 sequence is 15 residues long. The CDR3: CAWSVFRRTGNTIYF. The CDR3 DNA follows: TGTGCCTGGAGTGTCTTCAGGAGAACTGGAAACACCATATATTTT.

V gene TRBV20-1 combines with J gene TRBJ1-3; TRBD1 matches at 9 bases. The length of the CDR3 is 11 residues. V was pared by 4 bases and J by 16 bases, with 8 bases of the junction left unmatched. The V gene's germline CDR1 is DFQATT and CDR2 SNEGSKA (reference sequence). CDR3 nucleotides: TGCAGTGCTACGATCGGGACAGGGCACTATTTT. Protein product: CSATIGTGHYF.

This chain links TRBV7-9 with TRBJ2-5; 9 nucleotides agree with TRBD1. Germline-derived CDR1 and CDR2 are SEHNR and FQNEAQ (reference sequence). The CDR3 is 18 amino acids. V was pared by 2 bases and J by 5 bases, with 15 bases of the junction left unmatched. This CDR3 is CASSLRVTGGGNLETQYF. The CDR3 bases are TGTGCCAGCAGCTTACGAGTTACAGGGGGCGGTAATCTGGAGACCCAGTACTTC.

CDR3 in DNA: TGTGCCAGCGACTACAGGGGTAACACTGAAGCTTTCTTT. Its translation: CASDYRGNTEAFF. The V and J genes are TRBV7-9 and TRBJ1-1, with TRBD1 identical over 7 bases. Germline values: CDR1 SEHNR, CDR2 FQNEAQ (reference sequence). This CDR3 is 13 amino acids long. V shed 8 bases, J shed 2 bases, and the junction held 5 bases outside the gene matches.

CDR3 sequence reads: CSGRSSGSSGTQYF. DNA for the CDR3: TGCAGCGGCCGTTCTAGCGGGAGTTCCGGGACGCAGTATTTT. This rearrangement joins TRBV29-1 to TRBJ2-3; the match to TRBD2 covers 10 bases. Trimming cost V 7 bases and J 9 bases; bases outside gene matches: 13. Germline V gene data show CDR1 as SQVTM and CDR2 as ANQGSEA. This CDR3 region has 14 residues.

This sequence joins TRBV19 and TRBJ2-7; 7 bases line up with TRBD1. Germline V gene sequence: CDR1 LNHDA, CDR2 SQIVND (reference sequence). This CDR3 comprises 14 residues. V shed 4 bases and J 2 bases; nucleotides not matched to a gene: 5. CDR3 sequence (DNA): TGTGCCAGTAGTAGACAGGGCGCTGCCTACGAGCAGTACTTC. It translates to CASSRQGAAYEQYF.

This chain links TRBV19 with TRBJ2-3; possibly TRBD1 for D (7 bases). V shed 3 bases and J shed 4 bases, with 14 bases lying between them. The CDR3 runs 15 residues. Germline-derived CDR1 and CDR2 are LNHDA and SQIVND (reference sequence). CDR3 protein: CASSMAGGLSDTQYF. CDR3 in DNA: TGTGCCAGTAGTATGGCAGGGGGACTCTCAGATACGCAGTATTTT.

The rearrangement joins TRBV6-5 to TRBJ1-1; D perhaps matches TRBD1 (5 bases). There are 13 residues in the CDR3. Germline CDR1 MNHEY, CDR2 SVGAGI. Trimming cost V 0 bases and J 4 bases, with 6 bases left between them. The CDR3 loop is CASSYSQGTEAFF. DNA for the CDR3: TGTGCCAGCAGTTACTCCCAGGGCACTGAAGCTTTCTTT.

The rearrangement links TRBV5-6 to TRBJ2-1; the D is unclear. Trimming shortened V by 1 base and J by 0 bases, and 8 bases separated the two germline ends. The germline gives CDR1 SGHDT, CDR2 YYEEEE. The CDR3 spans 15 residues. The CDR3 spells CASSLFGYSYNEQFF. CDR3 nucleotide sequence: TGTGCCAGCAGCTTGTTTGGGTACTCCTACAATGAGCAGTTCTTC.

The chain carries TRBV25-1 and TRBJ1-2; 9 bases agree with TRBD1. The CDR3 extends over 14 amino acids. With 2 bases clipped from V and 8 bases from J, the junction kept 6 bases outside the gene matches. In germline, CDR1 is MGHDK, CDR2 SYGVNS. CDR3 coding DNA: TGTGCCAGCAGTGAAACGGGACAGGGTGAAGGCTACACCTTC. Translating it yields CASSETGQGEGYTF.

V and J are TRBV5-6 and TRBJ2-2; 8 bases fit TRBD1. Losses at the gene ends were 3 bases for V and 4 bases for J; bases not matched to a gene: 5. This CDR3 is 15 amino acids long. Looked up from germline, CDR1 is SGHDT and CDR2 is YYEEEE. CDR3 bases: TGTGCCAGCAGCTGGGACAGGTTGTCCACCGGGGAGCTGTTTTTT. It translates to CASSWDRLSTGELFF.

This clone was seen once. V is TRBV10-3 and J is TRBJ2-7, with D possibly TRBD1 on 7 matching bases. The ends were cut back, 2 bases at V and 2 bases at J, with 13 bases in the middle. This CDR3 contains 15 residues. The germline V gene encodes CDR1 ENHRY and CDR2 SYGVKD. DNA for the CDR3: TGTGCCATCAGTGAGCGACAGGGAGGAACCTACGAGCAGTACTTC. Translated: CAISERQGGTYEQYF.

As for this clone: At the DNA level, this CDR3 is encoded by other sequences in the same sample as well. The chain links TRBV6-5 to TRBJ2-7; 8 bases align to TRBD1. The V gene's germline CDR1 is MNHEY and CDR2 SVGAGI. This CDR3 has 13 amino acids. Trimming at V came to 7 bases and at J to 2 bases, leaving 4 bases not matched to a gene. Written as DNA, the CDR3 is TGTGCCAGCAAACAGGGGGTTCCCTACGAGCAGTACTTC. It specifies CASKQGVPYEQYF.

The CDR3 nucleotides read TGCGCCAGCAGCTTGATCACGCCCGAATACGAGCAGTACTTC. This gives the protein CASSLITPEYEQYF. The V and J genes are TRBV5-1 and TRBJ2-7; no clear D. The germline V gene encodes CDR1 SGHRS and CDR2 YFSETQ. The CDR3 runs to 14 residues. V shed 1 base and J shed 4 bases, with 12 bases lying between them.

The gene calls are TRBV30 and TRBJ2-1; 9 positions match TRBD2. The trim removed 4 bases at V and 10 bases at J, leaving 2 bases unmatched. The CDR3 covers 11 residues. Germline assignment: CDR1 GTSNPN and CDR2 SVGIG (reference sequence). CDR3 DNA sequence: TGTGCCTGGACTAGCGGGATCGAGCAGTTCTTC. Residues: CAWTSGIEQFF.

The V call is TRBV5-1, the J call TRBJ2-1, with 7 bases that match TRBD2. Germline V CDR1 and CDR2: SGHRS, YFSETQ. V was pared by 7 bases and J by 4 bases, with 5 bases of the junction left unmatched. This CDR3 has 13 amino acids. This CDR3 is CASGGEGYNEQFF. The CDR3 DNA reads TGCGCCAGCGGTGGGGAGGGGTACAATGAGCAGTTCTTC.

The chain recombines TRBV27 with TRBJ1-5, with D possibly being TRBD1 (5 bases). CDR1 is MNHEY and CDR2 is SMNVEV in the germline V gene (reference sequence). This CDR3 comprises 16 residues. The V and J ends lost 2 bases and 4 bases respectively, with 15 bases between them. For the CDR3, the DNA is TGTGCCAGCAGTTTAAAGCGGACAATTCAAAATCAGCCCCAGCATTTT. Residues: CASSLKRTIQNQPQHF.

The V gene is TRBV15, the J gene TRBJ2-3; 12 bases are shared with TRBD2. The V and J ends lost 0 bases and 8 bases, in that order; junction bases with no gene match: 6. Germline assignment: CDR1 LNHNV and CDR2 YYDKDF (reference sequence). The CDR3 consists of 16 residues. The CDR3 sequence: CATSRELAGGGGTQYF. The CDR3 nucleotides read TGTGCCACCAGCAGAGAACTAGCGGGAGGCGGCGGTACGCAGTATTTT.

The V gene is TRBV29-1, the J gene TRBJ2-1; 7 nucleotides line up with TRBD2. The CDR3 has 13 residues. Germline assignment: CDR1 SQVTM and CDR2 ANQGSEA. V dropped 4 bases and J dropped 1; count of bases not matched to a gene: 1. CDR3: CSVGLASYNEQFF. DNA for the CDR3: TGCAGCGTTGGACTAGCTTCCTACAATGAGCAGTTCTTC.

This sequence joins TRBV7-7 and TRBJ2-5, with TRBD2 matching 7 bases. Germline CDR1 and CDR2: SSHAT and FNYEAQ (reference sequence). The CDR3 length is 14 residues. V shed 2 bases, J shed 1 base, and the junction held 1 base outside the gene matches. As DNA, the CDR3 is TGTGCCAGCAGCTTATGGGGGGGCCAAGAGACCCAGTACTTC. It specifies CASSLWGGQETQYF.

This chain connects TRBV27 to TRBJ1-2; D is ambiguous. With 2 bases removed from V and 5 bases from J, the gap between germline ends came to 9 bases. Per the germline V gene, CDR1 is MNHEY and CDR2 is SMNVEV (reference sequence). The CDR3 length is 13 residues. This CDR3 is CASSLRATYGYTF. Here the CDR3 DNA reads TGTGCCAGCAGTTTAAGAGCCACTTATGGCTACACCTTC.

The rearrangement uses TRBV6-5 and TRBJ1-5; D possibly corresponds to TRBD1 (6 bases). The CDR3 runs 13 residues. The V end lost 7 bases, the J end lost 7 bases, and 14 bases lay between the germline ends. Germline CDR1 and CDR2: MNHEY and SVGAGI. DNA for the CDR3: TGTGCCAGCACCAACGGGGGCTACCAGCCCCAGCATTTT. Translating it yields CASTNGGYQPQHF.

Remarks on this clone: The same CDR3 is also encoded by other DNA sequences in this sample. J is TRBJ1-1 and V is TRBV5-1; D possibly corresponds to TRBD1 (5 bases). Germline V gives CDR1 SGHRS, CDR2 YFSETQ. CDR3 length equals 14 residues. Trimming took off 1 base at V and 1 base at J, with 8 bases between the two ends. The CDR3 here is CASSLSGANTEAFF. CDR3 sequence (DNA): TGCGCCAGCAGCTTGAGTGGGGCGAACACTGAAGCTTTCTTT.

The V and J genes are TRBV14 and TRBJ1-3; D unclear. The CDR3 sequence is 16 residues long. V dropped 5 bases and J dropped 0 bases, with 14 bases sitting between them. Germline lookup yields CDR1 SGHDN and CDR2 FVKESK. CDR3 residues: CASSILSGFSGNTIYF. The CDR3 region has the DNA TGTGCCAGCAGCATTTTAAGCGGGTTCTCTGGAAACACCATATATTTT.

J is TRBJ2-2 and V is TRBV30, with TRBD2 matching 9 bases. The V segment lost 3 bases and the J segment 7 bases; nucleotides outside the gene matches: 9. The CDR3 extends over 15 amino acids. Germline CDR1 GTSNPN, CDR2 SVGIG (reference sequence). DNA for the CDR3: TGTGCCTGGAGGGAGCAAGCGGGAGGCAGCGGGGAGCTGTTTTTT. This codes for CAWREQAGGSGELFF.

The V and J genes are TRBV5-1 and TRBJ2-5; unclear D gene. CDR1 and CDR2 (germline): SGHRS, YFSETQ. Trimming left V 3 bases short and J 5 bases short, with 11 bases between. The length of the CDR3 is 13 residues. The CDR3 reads CASSSDTSETQYF. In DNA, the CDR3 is TGCGCCAGCAGCTCCGACACCTCGGAGACCCAGTACTTC.